These 28 T cell receptor beta chains originate from one sample sequenced in a study of cytomegalovirus exposure and HLA in healthy donors. In the PCR, 60 Vbeta and 13 Jbeta primers were used. TCRdb keeps only in-frame clones here, not all; method: immunoSEQ multiplex PCR. Of around 50,000 clones listed, around 80% are singletons. What was sequenced was PBMCs. The source of these receptors is a man aged 25 to 45 in good health and CMV-seropositive.

J is TRBJ1-1 and V is TRBV7-9; tentative D call: TRBD1 (6 bases). V lost 5 bases, J lost 1 base, and 14 bases lay in between. The V gene's germline CDR1 is SEHNR and CDR2 FQNEAQ (reference sequence). This CDR3 is 15 amino acids long. CDR3 amino acids: CASSANRVSNTEAFF. The DNA of the CDR3 is TGTGCCAGCAGCGCGAACAGGGTATCGAACACTGAAGCTTTCTTT.

Of note for this clone: One junction end disagrees with the germline gene, perhaps due to a read error. This chain connects TRBV7-9 to TRBJ1-4; D remains ambiguous. The CDR3 is 12 residues long. CDR1 is SEHNR and CDR2 is FQNEAQ in the germline V gene (reference sequence). The CDR3 region has the DNA TGTTCCAGCAGCTTAATCAGTGAAAAACTGTTTTTT. Residues: CSSSLISEKLFF.

The chain couples TRBV4-2 to TRBJ1-2; D call uncertain. This CDR3 is built from 16 residues. The V end was cut by 0 bases, the J end by 2 bases, with 13 bases between. CDR1 and CDR2 (germline): LGHNA, YNFKEQ. CDR3 DNA sequence: TGTGCCAGCAGCCAAGATTCGGCTGACAAGAACTATGGCTACACCTTC. It codes for CASSQDSADKNYGYTF.

This sequence joins TRBV6-4 and TRBJ2-3; TRBD2 matches 8 bases. The germline V gene has CDR1 MRHNA and CDR2 SNTAGT. J gave up 5 bases and V 4 bases, and 8 bases lay outside the gene matches. The CDR3 covers 15 residues. CDR3 DNA sequence: TGTGCCAGCAGTGGCTCGTCGGGGGGGGGAGATACGCAGTATTTT. Translating gives CASSGSSGGGDTQYF.

This clone has a handful of counts. The chain is built from TRBV6-1 and TRBJ2-7; a weak D match, TRBD2 (5 bases). The CDR3 consists of 14 residues. The germline V gene has CDR1 MNHNS and CDR2 SASEGT. V lost 8 bases and J 1 base, leaving 15 bases between the germline ends. This CDR3 reads CASFRGLGSYEQYF. The CDR3 nucleotides are TGTGCCAGCTTCCGAGGACTGGGATCCTACGAGCAGTACTTC.

The chain combines TRBV18 with TRBJ2-7; 9 bases match TRBD2. Per germline, CDR1 KGHSH and CDR2 LQKENI. V lost 3 bases to trimming and J lost 5 bases; unmatched junction nucleotides: 14. This CDR3 is 17 amino acids long. The CDR3 DNA reads TGTGCCAGCTCACCGACCTTGGCGCGGGGGGGTCCCCACGAGCAGTACTTC. This sequence encodes CASSPTLARGGPHEQYF.

The chain joins TRBV5-1 to TRBJ1-6; no definite D call. Germline V lookup: CDR1 SGHRS, CDR2 YFSETQ. V gave up 3 bases and J gave up 10 bases, with 14 bases separating them. The CDR3 is made up of 14 amino acids. The CDR3 DNA follows: TGCGCCAGCAGCTGGCTTTCCGATTCGTCACCCCTCCACTTT. It encodes CASSWLSDSSPLHF.

The chain employs TRBV19 and TRBJ1-2; D possibly corresponds to TRBD1 (5 bases). The CDR3 is made up of 14 amino acids. Germline-derived CDR1 and CDR2 are LNHDA and SQIVND (reference sequence). Between the trimmed V and J ends, which lost 6 bases and 4 bases, there was a span of 15 bases. The CDR3 spells CASRLPGGTYGYTF. The CDR3 DNA follows: TGTGCCAGTAGACTACCGGGGGGGACCTATGGCTACACCTTC.

A few counts support this clone. The chain combines TRBV6-4 with TRBJ2-2; 9 bases are a match to TRBD2. The CDR3 is made up of 14 amino acids. J gave up 3 bases and V 4 bases, and 0 bases lay outside the gene matches. Germline V gene lookup returns CDR1 MRHNA and CDR2 SNTAGT. CDR3 in amino acids: CASSASGDTGELFF. Written as DNA, the CDR3 is TGTGCCAGCAGTGCTAGCGGGGACACCGGGGAGCTGTTTTTT.

This chain links TRBV7-2 with TRBJ1-6, with D possibly TRBD1 on 5 matching bases. The CDR3 loop spans 16 amino acids. V was pared by 2 bases and J by 6 bases, with 14 bases between. From germline, CDR1 is SGHTA and CDR2 FQGNSA. The CDR3 DNA is TGTGCCAGCAGCTTAATTCCACAGGTCTCTAATTCACCCCTCCACTTT. Translated, it gives CASSLIPQVSNSPLHF.

The genes are TRBV7-6 and TRBJ1-3, with 7 bases fitting TRBD1. J gave up 5 bases and V 5 bases, and 6 bases lay outside the gene matches. CDR3 length: 14 residues. The V gene's germline CDR1 is SGHVS and CDR2 FNYEAQ. CDR3 amino acids: CASSTDRDRNTIYF. CDR3 DNA: TGTGCCAGCAGCACCGACAGGGACCGAAACACCATATATTTT.

The rearrangement links TRBV29-1 to TRBJ2-2; D is unresolved. This CDR3 region has 15 residues. Trimming pared 6 bases from V and 1 base from J, leaving 15 bases between. From germline, CDR1 is SQVTM and CDR2 ANQGSEA. The CDR3, as DNA: TGCAGCGTCTTAGACTCCTCTTGGAACACCGGGGAGCTGTTTTTT. Translating it yields CSVLDSSWNTGELFF.

The CDR3, as DNA: TGTGCCAGCAGTTTGACAGGGTTAGCCAACACTGAAGCTTTCTTT. Translating gives CASSLTGLANTEAFF. The rearrangement links TRBV6-5 to TRBJ1-1, with 7 bases identical to TRBD1. The germline gives CDR1 MNHEY, CDR2 SVGAGI. The CDR3 length is 15 residues. V lost 4 bases and J lost 2; bases outside the gene matches: 7.

The chain is built from TRBV6-1 and TRBJ2-3; possibly TRBD2 for D (6 bases). The germline V and J ends were trimmed by 4 bases and 3 bases, with 14 bases remaining between them. This CDR3 has 15 amino acids. Germline V gives CDR1 MNHNS, CDR2 SASEGT. The CDR3 DNA sequence: TGTGCCAGCAGTGCTAGCGTTGCGGTAACAGATACGCAGTATTTT. This gives the protein CASSASVAVTDTQYF.

The chain has TRBV6-4 and TRBJ1-6, with D uncertain. Germline V gene data show CDR1 as MRHNA and CDR2 as SNTAGT. This CDR3 has 15 amino acids. Trimming pared 6 bases from V and 9 bases from J, leaving 18 bases between. The CDR3 loop is CASSPAGGVSSPLHF. In DNA, the CDR3 is TGTGCCAGCAGCCCTGCCGGCGGTGTAAGTTCACCCCTCCACTTT.

CDR3 sequence: CASSLRTGGSEQYF. Here the CDR3 DNA reads TGTGCCAGCAGCCTTCGGACAGGGGGCAGCGAGCAGTACTTC. V is TRBV11-2 and J is TRBJ2-7; 11 bases fit TRBD1. Unmatched junction bases numbered 6, after V lost 5 bases and J lost 6 bases. Germline CDR1 is SGHAT and CDR2 is FQNNGV. The CDR3 has 14 amino acids.

This sequence joins TRBV7-3 and TRBJ2-1, with D uncertain. Germline values: CDR1 SGHTA, CDR2 FQGTGA. The CDR3 consists of 12 residues. CDR3 in amino acids: CSSGYGWNEQFF. The CDR3 nucleotides read TGTTCCTCCGGGTATGGTTGGAATGAGCAGTTCTTC.

The V and J genes are TRBV5-1 and TRBJ2-3; no firm D call. This CDR3 comprises 16 residues. With 4 bases removed from V and 6 bases from J, the gap between germline ends came to 21 bases. CDR1 and CDR2 from the germline V gene are SGHRS and YFSETQ. In DNA, the CDR3 is TGCGCCAGCAGCCTTTTAAACGATTCTCCTCGGGATACGCAGTATTTT. It specifies CASSLLNDSPRDTQYF.

CDR3 coding DNA: TGCGCCAGCAGTGAAGCGGCAGGGGGTCTTCGCGAGCAGTACTTC. Residues: CASSEAAGGLREQYF. The rearrangement uses TRBV10-2 and TRBJ2-7; 7 bases align to TRBD1. The CDR3 runs 15 residues. Trimming removed 3 bases from V and 6 bases from J; junction bases left unmatched: 11. Germline CDR1 is WSHSY and CDR2 is SAAADI.

This chain uses TRBV9 with TRBJ2-1, with 8 bases identical to TRBD2. Germline V gene lookup returns CDR1 SGDLS and CDR2 YYNGEE. The CDR3 has 16 amino acids. With 2 bases clipped from V and 1 base from J, the junction kept 5 bases outside the gene matches. CDR3 bases: TGTGCCAGCAGCGTCGGCGGGGGGTTATCCTACAATGAGCAGTTCTTC. The encoded protein is CASSVGGGLSYNEQFF.

The J gene is TRBJ2-5, the V gene TRBV9, with 14 bases matching TRBD2. The germline CDR1 and CDR2 sequences are SGDLS and YYNGEE. This CDR3 comprises 17 residues. Trimming took 2 bases from V and 1 from J; bases not matched to a gene: 4. DNA for the CDR3: TGTGCCAGCAGCGTGGGACTAGCGGGGGATATCCAAGAGACCCAGTACTTC. The encoded protein is CASSVGLAGDIQETQYF.

This chain connects TRBV7-9 to TRBJ2-5; 8 bases align to TRBD1. Germline CDR1 and CDR2: SEHNR and FQNEAQ (reference sequence). The CDR3 runs 17 residues. V lost 4 bases to trimming and J lost 0 bases; unmatched junction nucleotides: 10. The CDR3 nucleotides read TGTGCCAGCAGCTGGCGATCAGGGGGCTTGGACCAAGAGACCCAGTACTTC. Translation gives CASSWRSGGLDQETQYF.

The chain recombines TRBV4-1 with TRBJ1-3; possible D gene TRBD1, 5 bases. Trimming took 2 bases from V and 0 from J, leaving 17 bases between them. The length of the CDR3 is 18 residues. Germline loops: CDR1 MGHRA, CDR2 YSYEKL. CDR3 region: CASSQQYAGLSSGNTIYF. DNA for the CDR3: TGCGCCAGCAGCCAACAGTATGCGGGACTGAGCTCTGGAAACACCATATATTTT.

The CDR3 DNA follows: TGTGCCAGCAGTTACTCCCGGGACAGGGTCTCCTACGAGCAGTACTTC. Translated, it gives CASSYSRDRVSYEQYF. The chain couples TRBV6-6 to TRBJ2-7, with 9 bases fitting TRBD1. This CDR3 spans 16 amino acids. Trimming cost V 0 bases and J 0 bases; bases outside gene matches: 3. Germline lookup yields CDR1 MNHNY and CDR2 SVGAGI (reference sequence).

The CDR3 reads CATSRPGDYNEQFF. The CDR3 nucleotides are TGTGCCACCAGCAGGCCAGGGGACTACAATGAGCAGTTCTTC. The chain has TRBV15 and TRBJ2-1; tentative D call: TRBD1 (6 bases). This CDR3 region has 14 residues. V lost 3 bases and J lost 3, with 9 bases in between. Germline V gene sequence: CDR1 LNHNV, CDR2 YYDKDF (reference sequence).

The rearrangement links TRBV6-5 to TRBJ2-2; a possible D gene is TRBD2 (6 bases). CDR3 length: 14 residues. Germline CDR1 is MNHEY and CDR2 is SVGAGI. The V and J ends lost 6 bases and 6 bases respectively, with 14 bases between them. CDR3 coding DNA: TGTGCCAGCAGAGGGGACTCAGGGTCCGGGGAGCTGTTTTTT. Its translation: CASRGDSGSGELFF.

The V gene is TRBV6-1, the J gene TRBJ2-2; possible D gene TRBD2, 6 bases. V lost 6 bases and J 5 bases, leaving 10 bases between the germline ends. The CDR3 spans 13 residues. The germline V gene has CDR1 MNHNS and CDR2 SASEGT. CDR3 residues: CASSGGETGELFF. DNA for the CDR3: TGTGCCAGCAGCGGGGGAGAAACCGGGGAGCTGTTTTTT.

The chain uses TRBV10-2 and TRBJ2-7, with D possibly TRBD1 on 5 matching bases. Deletions cut 4 bases from V and 3 bases from J, with 13 bases between. The V gene's germline CDR1 is WSHSY and CDR2 SAAADI. This CDR3 comprises 14 residues. The CDR3 DNA is TGCGCCAGCAGTGGACCGAAGGGGATCTACGAGCAGTACTTC. Translation: CASSGPKGIYEQYF.